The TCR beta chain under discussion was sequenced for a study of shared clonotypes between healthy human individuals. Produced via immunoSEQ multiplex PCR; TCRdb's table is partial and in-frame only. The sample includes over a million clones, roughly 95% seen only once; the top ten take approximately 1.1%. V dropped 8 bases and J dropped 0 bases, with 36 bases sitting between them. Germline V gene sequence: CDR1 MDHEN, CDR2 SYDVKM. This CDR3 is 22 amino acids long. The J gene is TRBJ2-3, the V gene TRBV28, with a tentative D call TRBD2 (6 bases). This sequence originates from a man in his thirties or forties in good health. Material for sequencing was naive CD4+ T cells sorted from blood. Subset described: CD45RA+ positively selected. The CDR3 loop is CASSRDSKTKYSRLLSTDTQYF. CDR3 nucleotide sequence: TGTGCCAGCTCACGGGACTCAAAAACGAAGTACAGCCGGCTCCTTAGCACAGATACGCAGTATTTT.